These T cell receptor beta chains were read from a single sample in a study of monozygotic twins with cystic fibrosis. The protocol was immunoSEQ multiplex PCR, while the TCRdb copy is restricted to in-frame clones and leaves out a portion. The profile shows 30,000 to 40,000 clones, approximately 72% of them singletons. The sequencing input was blood. The receptors originated from a girl between 5 and 17 years old with cystic fibrosis. Each CDR3 is given with its conserved first and last residue. A D gene is named only where the DNA matches it firmly. Not every row has a clone size; where given, it reads once, few, many or a size class.

v_call	cdr3_length	clone_size	d_call	j_call	cdr3_aa	cdr3_nt
TRBV7-2	13	few	NA	TRBJ1-1	CASSLTVNTEAFF	TGTGCCAGCAGCTTGACAGTGAACACTGAAGCTTTCTTT
TRBV29-1	14	NA	NA	TRBJ2-3	CSILLATSTDTQYF	TGCAGTATCCTCCTAGCGACTAGCACAGATACGCAGTATTTT
TRBV29-1	11	NA	NA	TRBJ2-7	CSVRTPYEQYF	TGCAGCGTTCGGACACCCTACGAGCAGTACTTC
TRBV29-1	11	NA	NA	TRBJ2-1	CSPKIRGEQFF	TGCAGCCCAAAAATTAGGGGGGAGCAGTTCTTC
TRBV29-1	11	NA	NA	TRBJ2-1	CSSEAWDEQFF	TGCAGCTCCGAGGCTTGGGATGAGCAGTTCTTC
TRBV27	13	once	NA	TRBJ2-1	CASSSTLHNEQFF	TGTGCCAGCAGTTCGACCCTGCACAATGAGCAGTTCTTC
TRBV2	16	NA	TRBD1	TRBJ2-1	CASSEAGGQGRQAQFF	TGTGCCAGCAGTGAAGCAGGGGGACAGGGGAGACAGGCCCAGTTCTTC
TRBV9	15	NA	TRBD2	TRBJ2-3	CASSVTSGRPDTQYF	TGTGCCAGCAGCGTGACGAGCGGGAGACCAGATACGCAGTATTTT
TRBV11-1	13	few	NA	TRBJ2-3	CASSLDNTDTQYF	TGTGCCAGCAGCTTAGACAACACAGATACGCAGTATTTT
TRBV18	13	NA	NA	TRBJ2-1	CASSPPVGKEQFF	TGTGCCAGCTCACCACCGGTGGGAAAGGAGCAGTTCTTC
TRBV6-6	12	NA	NA	TRBJ1-1	CASSYPASEAFF	TGTGCCAGCAGTTACCCGGCCTCGGAAGCTTTCTTT
TRBV9	11	NA	NA	TRBJ2-6	CASYGSNVLTF	TGTGCCAGCTATGGTTCCAACGTCCTGACTTTC
TRBV19	16	NA	NA	TRBJ2-1	CASSIDGESSYNEQFF	TGTGCCAGTAGTATTGACGGCGAGAGCTCCTACAATGAGCAGTTCTTC
TRBV5-4	14	NA	NA	TRBJ2-7	CASSLEQGTLEQYF	TGTGCCAGCAGCTTGGAGCAGGGGACGCTCGAGCAGTACTTC
TRBV30	17	NA	NA	TRBJ1-6	CAWTSPGQRDVRSPLHF	TGTGCCTGGACCTCCCCCGGGCAAAGGGATGTACGGTCACCCCTCCACTTT
TRBV14	17	NA	TRBD2	TRBJ2-2	CASSQGASGSGAGELFF	TGTGCCAGCAGCCAAGGAGCTAGCGGGAGCGGCGCCGGGGAGCTGTTTTTT
TRBV28	15	few	NA	TRBJ1-2	CASSLVHREVRGYTF	TGTGCCAGCAGTTTAGTCCACAGGGAGGTTCGGGGCTACACCTTC
TRBV4-2	15	few	NA	TRBJ2-2	CASSRTQEGAGELFF	TGTGCCAGCAGCCGGACCCAGGAGGGGGCCGGGGAGCTGTTTTTT
TRBV27	14	NA	NA	TRBJ2-7	CASSWHPTSYEQYF	TGTGCCAGCAGTTGGCACCCGACCTCCTACGAGCAGTACTTC
TRBV5-1	15	NA	TRBD2	TRBJ2-1	CASSSGLADYNEQFF	TGCGCCAGCAGCTCGGGACTAGCGGACTACAATGAGCAGTTCTTC
TRBV5-1	15	NA	TRBD1	TRBJ2-3	CASSPWTGSTDTQYF	TGCGCCAGCAGCCCCTGGACAGGGAGCACAGATACGCAGTATTTT
TRBV9	13	NA	NA	TRBJ2-5	CASSDSPLETQYF	TGTGCCAGCAGCGATAGTCCTCTGGAGACCCAGTACTTC
TRBV29-1	14	once	NA	TRBJ1-3	CSVEDTLRGNTIYF	TGCAGCGTTGAAGATACGCTACGGGGAAACACCATATATTTT
TRBV11-2	14	NA	NA	TRBJ2-3	CASSRGGGTDTQYF	TGTGCCAGCAGCCGAGGTGGTGGGACAGATACGCAGTATTTT
TRBV15	15	NA	NA	TRBJ2-4	CATSRDAVAKNIQYF	TGTGCCACCAGCAGAGATGCGGTAGCCAAAAACATTCAGTACTTC
TRBV10-3	14	NA	NA	TRBJ2-1	CAISAESSYNEQFF	TGTGCCATCAGTGCTGAGAGCTCCTACAATGAGCAGTTCTTC
TRBV7-9	15	few	NA	TRBJ2-1	CASSALESSYNEQFF	TGTGCCAGCAGCGCCTTGGAGAGCTCCTACAATGAGCAGTTCTTC
TRBV30	16	NA	NA	TRBJ1-6	CAWSAPGSSYNSPLHF	TGTGCCTGGAGTGCTCCGGGGAGCTCCTATAATTCACCCCTCCACTTT
TRBV29-1	13	once	NA	TRBJ2-7	CSVGALDIYEQYF	TGCAGCGTTGGAGCGCTAGATATCTACGAGCAGTACTTC
TRBV4-3	13	NA	NA	TRBJ2-3	CASSRGGADTQYF	TGCGCCAGCAGCCGAGGTGGGGCAGATACGCAGTATTTT
TRBV9	14	few	NA	TRBJ1-5	CASSAGTHNQPQHF	TGTGCCAGCAGCGCCGGGACCCACAATCAGCCCCAGCATTTT
TRBV6-1	13	few	NA	TRBJ1-2	CASSQTVNYGYTF	TGTGCCAGCAGTCAGACAGTTAACTATGGCTACACCTTC
TRBV28	11	few	NA	TRBJ2-7	CASSLRYEQYF	TGTGCCAGCAGTTTAAGATACGAGCAGTACTTC
TRBV19	16	once	TRBD1	TRBJ2-1	CASRSFGTGIYNEQFF	TGTGCCAGTAGGAGTTTCGGGACAGGGATATACAATGAGCAGTTCTTC
TRBV30	9	NA	TRBD1	TRBJ1-1	CAGTGSAFF	TGTGCCGGGACAGGGTCAGCTTTCTTT
TRBV7-2	17	NA	TRBD2	TRBJ2-7	CASSLGTPGGGAYEQYF	TGTGCCAGCAGCTTAGGGACCCCCGGGGGAGGGGCCTACGAGCAGTACTTC
TRBV27	14	few	NA	TRBJ2-7	CASSQTTEPNEQYF	TGTGCCAGCAGTCAAACGACAGAGCCCAACGAGCAGTACTTC
TRBV30	15	NA	TRBD2	TRBJ2-1	CAYNPTGGPYNEQFF	TGTGCCTACAATCCAACGGGAGGACCCTACAATGAGCAGTTCTTC
TRBV29-1	12	few	NA	TRBJ1-5	CSVVTQGQPQHF	TGCAGCGTTGTCACCCAGGGACAGCCCCAGCATTTT
TRBV9	15	NA	NA	TRBJ1-2	CASSGGLGFNYGYTF	TGTGCCAGCAGCGGTGGGCTAGGGTTTAACTATGGCTACACCTTC
TRBV28	16	few	TRBD1	TRBJ2-5	CASSGGGTGRRETQYF	TGTGCCAGCAGCGGAGGGGGGACAGGGAGGCGAGAGACCCAGTACTTC
TRBV15	14	NA	TRBD1	TRBJ2-7	CATSIRGSSYEQYF	TGTGCCACCAGCATCAGGGGGAGCTCCTACGAGCAGTACTTC